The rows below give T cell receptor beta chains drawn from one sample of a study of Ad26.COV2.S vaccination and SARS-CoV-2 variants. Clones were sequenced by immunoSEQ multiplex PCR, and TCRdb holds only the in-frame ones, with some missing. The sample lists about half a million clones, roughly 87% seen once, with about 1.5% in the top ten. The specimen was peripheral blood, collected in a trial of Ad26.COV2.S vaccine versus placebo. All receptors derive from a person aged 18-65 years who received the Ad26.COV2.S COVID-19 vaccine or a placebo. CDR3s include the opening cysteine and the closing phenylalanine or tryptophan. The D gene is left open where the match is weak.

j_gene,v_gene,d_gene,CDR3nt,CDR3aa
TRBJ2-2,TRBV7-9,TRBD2,TGTGCCAGCAGCCTCCGAGCGGGGGGGCCCACCGGGGAGCTGTTTTTT,CASSLRAGGPTGELFF
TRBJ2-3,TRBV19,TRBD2,TGTGCCACCACCGATAGCGGGAAGGTGCAGTATTTT,CATTDSGKVQYF
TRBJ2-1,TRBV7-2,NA,TGTGCCAGCAGCCCGAAGGACTTTTTCAATGAGCAGTTCTTC,CASSPKDFFNEQFF
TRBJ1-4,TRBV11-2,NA,TGTGCCAGCAGGGAATCAGGGAAAACTAATGAAAAACTGTTTTTT,CASRESGKTNEKLFF
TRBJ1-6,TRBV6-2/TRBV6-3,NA,TGTGCCAGCAGCCGAGCGCCGGTTTCCCCCCTCCACTTT,CASSRAPVSPLHF
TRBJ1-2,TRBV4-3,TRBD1,TGCGCCAGCAGCCAAGAACGGTCCAGGGGGGGTTGGGGCTACACCTTC,CASSQERSRGGWGYTF
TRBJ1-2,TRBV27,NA,TGTGCCAGCAGTTCTACGGGCAGGGGTGACTATGGCTACACCTTC,CASSSTGRGDYGYTF
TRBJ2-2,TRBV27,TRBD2,TGTGCCAGCAGTTTACGCAATTTGCTGGGGGGGAGCACCGGGGAGCTGTTTTTT,CASSLRNLLGGSTGELFF
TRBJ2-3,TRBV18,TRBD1,TGTGCCAGCTCACAAAACAGGGGAGAGGAAGATACGCAGTATTTT,CASSQNRGEEDTQYF
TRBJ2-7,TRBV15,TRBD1,TGTGCCACCAGCCCCCGACAGGGGGCGCGCGAGCAGTACTTC,CATSPRQGAREQYF
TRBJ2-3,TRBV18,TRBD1,TGTGCCAGCTCACCACGCAGCGGGACAGGGTTCCCAGATACGCAGTATTTT,CASSPRSGTGFPDTQYF
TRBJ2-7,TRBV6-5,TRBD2,TGTGCCAGGAAGGAAAGCGGGGCCTCCTACGAGCAGTACTTC,CARKESGASYEQYF
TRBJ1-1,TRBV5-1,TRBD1,TGCGCCAGCAGCTTGGCCGGGACAGGGTATGTCACTGAAGCTTTCTTT,CASSLAGTGYVTEAFF
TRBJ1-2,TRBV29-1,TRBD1,TGCAGCGTAGCCCGGACAGGGAAGCGGGATCGGTATGGCTACACCTTC,CSVARTGKRDRYGYTF